The 24 T cell receptor beta chains in this list originate from one sample, sequenced in a study of blood T cell repertoires in COVID-19. Produced via immunoSEQ multiplex PCR; TCRdb's table is partial and in-frame only. The sample carries about 26,000 clones, 90% to 95% recorded once. The specimen was peripheral blood. The receptor set was obtained from a human donor in a cohort sampled during active COVID-19.

The chain is built from TRBV19 and TRBJ2-7; 8 bases fit TRBD1. V lost 3 bases to trimming and J lost 1 base; unmatched junction nucleotides: 5. In germline, CDR1 is LNHDA, CDR2 SQIVND (reference sequence). The CDR3 length is 15 residues. This CDR3 is CASSIDRGLSYEQYF. Written as DNA, the CDR3 is TGTGCCAGTAGTATCGACAGGGGCTTGTCCTACGAGCAGTACTTC.

V is TRBV11-2 and J is TRBJ2-7, with D possibly TRBD2 on 5 matching bases. CDR3 length: 12 residues. V was trimmed by 11 bases and J by 4 bases, leaving 15 bases between them. Per the germline V gene, CDR1 is SGHAT and CDR2 is FQNNGV. DNA for the CDR3: TGTGCCTCGGGTGGGAGTGGGTACGAGCAGTACTTC. Its protein product is CASGGSGYEQYF.

CDR3 residues: CASSLDGQKNEKLFF. DNA of the CDR3: TGCGCCAGCAGCTTGGATGGACAGAAGAATGAAAAACTGTTTTTT. The chain couples TRBV5-1 to TRBJ1-4, with D perhaps TRBD1 (6 bases). The CDR3 is 15 residues long. The V end was cut by 0 bases, the J end by 5 bases, with 11 bases between. Germline loops: CDR1 SGHRS, CDR2 YFSETQ.

Here the CDR3 reads CASPGRDGYTF. The CDR3 nucleotides read TGTGCCAGCCCCGGGAGGGACGGCTACACCTTC. The V gene is TRBV21-1, the J gene TRBJ1-2. TRBV21-1 corresponds to a pseudogene. The CDR3 is 11 residues long.

This chain uses TRBV7-9 with TRBJ1-2; TRBD1 aligns across 7 bases. Germline lookup yields CDR1 SEHNR and CDR2 FQNEAQ (reference sequence). Trimming took 7 bases from V and 0 from J; bases not matched to a gene: 11. This CDR3 comprises 16 residues. This chain's CDR3 is CASTIIRTGTNYGYTF. CDR3 coding DNA: TGTGCCAGCACAATAATCAGGACAGGAACTAACTATGGCTACACCTTC.

This chain joins TRBV7-2 and TRBJ2-4; no firm D call. Germline V gene lookup returns CDR1 SGHTA and CDR2 FQGNSA. CDR3 size: 13 residues. Trimming pared 3 bases from V and 6 bases from J, leaving 9 bases between. The CDR3 is CASSFPPGNIQYF. The DNA of the CDR3 is TGTGCCAGCAGCTTCCCACCAGGAAACATTCAGTACTTC.

This chain links TRBV27 with TRBJ2-5, with 8 bases lining up with TRBD1. CDR3 length: 15 residues. Per the germline V gene, CDR1 is MNHEY and CDR2 is SMNVEV (reference sequence). Losses at the gene ends were 5 bases for V and 5 bases for J; bases not matched to a gene: 10. The CDR3 nucleotides are TGTGCCAGCAGTCAACCGGACAGGGAGTGGGAGACCCAGTACTTC. This codes for CASSQPDREWETQYF.

V gene TRBV6-5 combines with J gene TRBJ2-1; no definite D call. The CDR3 runs 11 residues. Trimming shortened V by 6 bases and J by 7 bases, and 7 bases separated the two germline ends. CDR1 MNHEY and CDR2 SVGAGI come from the germline V gene. This chain's CDR3 is CASSPGNEQFF. As DNA, the CDR3 is TGTGCCAGCAGCCCCGGGAATGAGCAGTTCTTC.

This rearrangement joins TRBV6-5 to TRBJ1-2; 8 bases line up with TRBD1. CDR3 length: 13 amino acids. V lost 6 bases, J lost 8 bases, and 8 bases stayed unmatched. Per germline, CDR1 MNHEY and CDR2 SVGAGI. The CDR3 DNA sequence: TGTGCCAGCAGGAAGACAGGGGAAAGGGGCTACACCTTC. Protein sequence: CASRKTGERGYTF.

The chain couples TRBV3-1 (or the pseudogene TRBV3-2) to TRBJ2-1, with TRBD2 as a possible D gene (6 bases). Trimming took 0 bases from V and 6 from J, leaving 15 bases between them. CDR3 length: 16 residues. The germline V gene encodes CDR1 LGHDT and CDR2 YNNKEL (reference sequence). The CDR3 is CASSQDGTYPGNEQFF. The CDR3 DNA is TGTGCCAGCAGCCAAGATGGGACTTACCCAGGCAATGAGCAGTTCTTC.

The V call is TRBV5-8, the J call TRBJ1-2; unclear D gene. V dropped 1 base and J dropped 2 bases, with 15 bases sitting between them. The CDR3 is 16 amino acids. Germline CDR1 and CDR2: SGHTS and YDEGEE. The CDR3 nucleotides read TGTGCCAGCAGCTTGCACTCGGTACTTTCAAACTATGGCTACACCTTC. It translates to CASSLHSVLSNYGYTF. The full variable domain, its missing parts supplied by reference TRBV5-8 and TRBJ1-2, is EAGVTQSPTHLIKTRGQQATLRCSPISGHTSVYWYQQALGLGLQFLLWYDEGEERNRGNFPPRFSGRQFPNYSSELNVNALELEDSALYLCASSLHSVLSNYGYTFGSGTRLTVV.

The rearrangement uses TRBV7-2 and TRBJ2-5, with TRBD2 matching over 9 bases. This CDR3 spans 15 amino acids. The trim removed 4 bases at V and 2 bases at J, leaving 5 bases unmatched. Germline V gene sequence: CDR1 SGHTA, CDR2 FQGNSA. The CDR3 reads CASSSFSGGQETQYF. CDR3 DNA sequence: TGTGCCAGCAGCTCCTTTAGCGGGGGACAAGAGACCCAGTACTTC.

This clone was counted once. This chain joins TRBV28 and TRBJ2-5, with 9 bases that match TRBD2. Losses at the gene ends were 3 bases for V and 2 bases for J; bases not matched to a gene: 4. The CDR3 consists of 15 residues. Per germline, CDR1 MDHEN and CDR2 SYDVKM. DNA of the CDR3: TGTGCCAGCAGTTTCGCGGGGGGGGGTCAAGAGACCCAGTACTTC. The encoded protein is CASSFAGGGQETQYF. Together with reference TRBV28 and TRBJ2-5, the CDR3 gives the full variable domain: DVKVTQSSRYLVKRTGEKVFLECVQDMDHENMFWYRQDPGLGLRLIYFSYDVKMKEKGDIPEGYSVSREKKERFSLILESASTNQTSMYLCASSFAGGGQETQYFGPGTRLLVL.

CDR3 sequence: CASSLSGGPNEQFF. The CDR3 DNA reads as TGTGCCAGCAGCTTATCGGGGGGGCCGAATGAGCAGTTCTTC. J is TRBJ2-1 and V is TRBV7-2; 8 bases map to TRBD2. CDR1 is SGHTA, CDR2 FQGNSA, per germline. The CDR3 covers 14 residues. With V trimmed by 2 bases and J by 7 bases, 4 bases remained unmatched.

The chain is built from TRBV5-5 and TRBJ2-7; 11 bases agree with TRBD1. CDR1 is SGHKS, CDR2 YYEKEE, per germline (reference sequence). The CDR3 is made up of 15 amino acids. The junction had 3 bases not matched to a gene; V was cut back by 0 bases and J by 4 bases. DNA for the CDR3: TGTGCCAGCAGCTTGGTCGGACAGGGGGCGTACGAGCAGTACTTC. Residues: CASSLVGQGAYEQYF. The whole variable domain, remainder taken from reference TRBV5-5 and TRBJ2-7, is DAGVTQSPTHLIKTRGQQVTLRCSPISGHKSVSWYQQVLGQGPQFIFQYYEKEERGRGNFPDRFSARQFPNYSSELNVNALLLGDSALYLCASSLVGQGAYEQYFGPGTRLTVT.

The chain uses TRBV11-3 and TRBJ2-6; no firm D call. Trimming left V 9 bases short and J 0 bases short, with 9 bases between. Germline V gene data show CDR1 as SGHNT and CDR2 as YENEEA. The CDR3 length is 14 residues. Here the CDR3 reads CASTSISGANVLTF. CDR3 nucleotides: TGTGCCAGTACCAGTATCTCTGGGGCCAACGTCCTGACTTTC.

The V call is TRBV5-4, the J call TRBJ2-7; D gene uncertain. V was trimmed by 4 bases and J by 1 base, leaving 12 bases between them. The CDR3 length is 14 residues. Germline V gene lookup returns CDR1 SGHNT and CDR2 YYREEE (reference sequence). The CDR3 bases are TGTGCCAGCAGCCTAGACCAGAGATCCTACGAGCAGTACTTC. Translating it yields CASSLDQRSYEQYF.

Only one count was recorded for this clone. The rearrangement joins TRBV24-1 to TRBJ2-5, with D hard to call. The CDR3 is 16 amino acids. V was clipped by 1 base and J by 3 bases, with 14 bases between them. CDR1 is KGHDR and CDR2 is SFDVKD in the germline V gene. The CDR3 loop is CATSDFVRKGEETQYF. The DNA of the CDR3 is TGTGCCACCAGTGATTTCGTCAGAAAAGGAGAAGAGACCCAGTACTTC.

The DNA of the CDR3 is TGTGCCAGCAGTGAAGCATTCGGGGTATCTAACTATGGCTACACCTTC. Protein: CASSEAFGVSNYGYTF. The rearrangement uses TRBV6-1 and TRBJ1-2; the D is unclear. This CDR3 spans 16 amino acids. Trimming removed 0 bases at V and 0 bases at J, with 11 bases between. Germline V gene data show CDR1 as MNHNS and CDR2 as SASEGT.

The chain uses TRBV3-1 (or the pseudogene TRBV3-2) and TRBJ1-6; the D is unclear. The CDR3 totals 13 residues. Between the trimmed V and J ends, which lost 8 bases and 6 bases, there was a span of 11 bases. The V gene's germline CDR1 is LGHDT and CDR2 YNNKEL (reference sequence). Here the CDR3 reads CASSRGINSPLHF. DNA for the CDR3: TGTGCCAGCTCCCGAGGGATTAATTCACCCCTCCACTTT.

The gene calls are TRBV30 and TRBJ2-7; 11 bases align to TRBD2. The CDR3 runs to 15 residues. Germline V gives CDR1 GTSNPN, CDR2 SVGIG (reference sequence). Trimming at V came to 2 bases and at J to 2 bases, leaving 5 bases not matched to a gene. The CDR3 reads CAWSQTSGVTYEQYF. DNA of the CDR3: TGTGCCTGGAGTCAGACTAGCGGGGTTACCTACGAGCAGTACTTC.

This chain uses TRBV7-2 with TRBJ1-5; D gene uncertain. Trimming left V 1 base short and J 0 bases short, with 13 bases between. The CDR3 spans 17 residues. The germline CDR1 and CDR2 sequences are SGHTA and FQGNSA. The CDR3: CASSLVIGQVSNQPQHF. CDR3 DNA sequence: TGTGCCAGCAGCTTAGTAATAGGCCAGGTTAGCAATCAGCCCCAGCATTTT.

The rearrangement joins TRBV9 to TRBJ2-3; weak D call: TRBD2 (7 bases). The CDR3 loop spans 16 amino acids. Trimming pared 0 bases from V and 1 base from J, leaving 12 bases between. The germline V gene has CDR1 SGDLS and CDR2 YYNGEE. The DNA for the CDR3 is TGTGCCAGCAGCGTAGATCGGGGGGCTCGCACAGATACGCAGTATTTT. Translating it yields CASSVDRGARTDTQYF.

The genes are TRBV12-3 or TRBV12-4 and TRBJ2-7, with TRBD2 matching over 11 bases. J lost 6 bases, V lost 5 bases, and 3 bases had no gene match. CDR3 length equals 13 residues. The CDR3 reads CASSTSGSGEQYF. Written as DNA, the CDR3 is TGTGCCAGCAGTACTAGCGGGAGCGGCGAGCAGTACTTC.